This T cell receptor (beta chain) stems from a study of Ad26.COV2.S vaccination and SARS-CoV-2 variants. General study results and limits: Substantial breadth was reportedly displayed by spike-specific CD8+ and CD4+ T cell responses after vaccination. Assessments of TCR breadth and depth may have underestimated the total T cell responses.

Looked up from germline, CDR1 is LNHDA and CDR2 is SQIVND (reference sequence). This CDR3 region has 15 residues. V lost 7 bases, J lost 4 bases, and 17 bases lay in between. Worth noting for this clone: Its antigen is not known.

Treatment meaning: 15 to 20 received Ad26.COV2.S at low or high dose, single or two shots; several received placebo; per-sample allocation not given. The investigators took samples on day 63 after the first vaccine or placebo injection. An adult aged 18-55 years in Boston served as the donor. The protocol was immunoSEQ multiplex PCR, while the TCRdb copy is restricted to in-frame clones and leaves out a portion. In the table there are approximately 350,000 clones, 83% of which are singletons. Sequences were derived from peripheral blood, sampled in a trial of Ad26.COV2.S vaccine versus placebo. This chain uses TRBV19 with TRBJ2-1; a weak D match, TRBD1 (6 bases). The clonotype originates from a person between 18 and 60 years old who received the Ad26.COV2.S COVID-19 vaccine or a placebo. CDR3 protein: CASTKGKGGYNEQFF. CDR3 nucleotide sequence: TGTGCCAGTACCAAAGGGAAAGGGGGTTACAATGAGCAGTTCTTC.